This TCR beta chain was recovered during a study of blood T cell repertoires in COVID-19. Overall study context: Spain, Italy and the United States supplied samples that represented acute and convalescent COVID-19. In each case, the material was cDNA or gDNA derived from T cells, B-cell-depleted T cells, or PBMCs.

CDR3 length equals 15 residues. V lost 4 bases and J lost 4; bases outside the gene matches: 8. CDR1 SGHDT and CDR2 YYEEEE come from the germline V gene. Per the authors' pipeline: Amplifying reference gene primers gave estimates of nucleated cell counts. The table came from immunoSEQ multiplex PCR; TCRdb's copy has only in-frame clones and leaves some out. That table is the source of V, J and clone size, and D and trimming were worked out from the DNA. The profile shows about 35,000 clones, approximately 85% of them singletons. The specimen was peripheral blood. The chain carries TRBV5-6 and TRBJ1-2, with 9 bases identical to TRBD1. This clonotype originated in a man aged 60 to 75 with active or convalescent COVID-19. The CDR3 reads CASSLGTGKGYGYTF. Written as DNA, the CDR3 is TGTGCCAGCAGCCTCGGGACAGGGAAGGGCTATGGCTACACCTTC.